What follows describes a single T cell receptor (beta chain). This specimen comes from a study of cytomegalovirus exposure and HLA in healthy donors. The PCR had 60 Vbeta and 13 Jbeta primers. Here immunoSEQ multiplex PCR was the method, and the copy in TCRdb shows in-frame clones only, minus some. The sample records roughly 110,000 clones, about four fifths being singletons. There are 13 residues in the CDR3. With V trimmed by 5 bases and J by 3 bases, 6 bases remained unmatched. The germline V gene encodes CDR1 SQVTM and CDR2 ANQGSEA. The sequence came from a man aged 25 to 40 in good health and CMV-seropositive. The specimen was PBMCs. V usage is TRBV29-1 and J usage is TRBJ1-1, with 7 bases fitting TRBD1. The CDR3 region has the DNA TGCAGCGTTTCAGGGGGTTCGGACACTGAAGCTTTCTTT. It yields the protein CSVSGGSDTEAFF.